This is a list of T cell receptor beta chains from one sample in a study of cytomegalovirus exposure and HLA in healthy donors. Produced via immunoSEQ multiplex PCR; TCRdb's table is partial and in-frame only. The data hold about 160,000 clones, with 60% to 80% observed a single time. Sequenced sample: PBMCs. Source of these receptors: a man in his 60s in good health and CMV-seronegative. Each CDR3 is given with its conserved first and last residue. The D gene is left open where the match is weak. Rows may omit the clone size; those that give it use once, few, many or a size class.

clone_size d_call j_call v_call cdr3_aa cdr3_nt
once TRBD2 TRBJ2-1 TRBV9 CASSFGLAGNEQFF TGTGCCAGCAGTTTCGGACTAGCGGGCAATGAGCAGTTCTTC
. TRBD2 TRBJ2-5 TRBV19 CASTALAGTETQYF TGTGCCAGTACAGCCCTAGCGGGGACAGAGACCCAGTACTTC
. . TRBJ1-5 TRBV19 CASSIETFLRRLTDSNQPQHF TGTGCCAGTAGTATAGAGACCTTCCTTCGTAGGCTGACAGATAGCAATCAGCCCCAGCATTTT
. TRBD2 TRBJ2-2 TRBV4-3 CASSQVVLAANTGELFF TGCGCCAGCAGCCAAGTAGTACTAGCGGCGAACACCGGGGAGCTGTTTTTT
few TRBD1 TRBJ1-1 TRBV29-1 CSAQDRGTEAFF TGCAGCGCCCAAGACAGGGGCACTGAAGCTTTCTTT
few . TRBJ2-3 TRBV29-1 CSVWGGTSTDTQYF TGCAGCGTGTGGGGTGGGACTAGCACAGATACGCAGTATTTT
few TRBD2 TRBJ2-7 TRBV19 CASSTSGSPSYEQYF TGTGCCAGTAGTACTAGCGGGAGTCCCTCCTACGAGCAGTACTTC
. . TRBJ2-3 TRBV18 CASSTQGRGTDTQYF TGTGCCAGCTCAACACAGGGGAGGGGCACAGATACGCAGTATTTT
once . TRBJ1-2 TRBV7-9 CASSLAQVDYGYTF TGTGCCAGCAGCTTAGCGCAGGTAGACTATGGCTACACCTTC
. . TRBJ2-5 TRBV5-1 CASSQTSQNWETQYF TGCGCCAGCAGCCAAACGAGCCAAAATTGGGAGACCCAGTACTTC
. . TRBJ2-2 TRBV19 CASRRRASLNANTGELFF TGTGCCAGTAGGAGGAGGGCCAGCTTAAACGCGAACACCGGGGAGCTGTTTTTT
. . TRBJ2-2 TRBV10-3 CAIGGALAANTGELFF TGTGCCATTGGGGGGGCTCTAGCGGCTAACACCGGGGAGCTGTTTTTT
. . TRBJ2-7 TRBV5-6 CASSPTSSGNYEQYF TGTGCCAGCAGCCCAACGAGTAGCGGCAACTACGAGCAGTACTTC
few TRBD1 TRBJ1-2 TRBV28 CASSSTGNYGYTF TGTGCCAGCAGTTCGACAGGGAACTATGGCTACACCTTC
. . TRBJ2-7 TRBV29-1 CSVVPQGGSSYEQYF TGCAGCGTTGTTCCACAGGGCGGAAGCTCCTACGAGCAGTACTTC
. . TRBJ2-5 TRBV6-5 CASSYEAFQETQYF TGTGCCAGCAGTTACGAGGCCTTCCAAGAGACCCAGTACTTC
. TRBD1 TRBJ2-5 TRBV7-2 CASSFGQDPETQYF TGTGCCAGCAGCTTTGGACAGGATCCAGAGACCCAGTACTTC